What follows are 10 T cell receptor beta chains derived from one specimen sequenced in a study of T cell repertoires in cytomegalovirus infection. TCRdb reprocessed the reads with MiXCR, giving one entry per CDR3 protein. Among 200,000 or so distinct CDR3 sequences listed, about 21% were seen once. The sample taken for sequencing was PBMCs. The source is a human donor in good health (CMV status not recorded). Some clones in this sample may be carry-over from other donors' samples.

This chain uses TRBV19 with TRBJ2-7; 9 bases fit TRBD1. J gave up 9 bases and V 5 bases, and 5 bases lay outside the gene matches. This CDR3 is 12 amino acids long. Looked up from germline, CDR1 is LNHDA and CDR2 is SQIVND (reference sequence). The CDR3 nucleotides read TGTGCCAGTAGTCCTGACAGGGGGACGCAGTACTTC. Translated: CASSPDRGTQYF.

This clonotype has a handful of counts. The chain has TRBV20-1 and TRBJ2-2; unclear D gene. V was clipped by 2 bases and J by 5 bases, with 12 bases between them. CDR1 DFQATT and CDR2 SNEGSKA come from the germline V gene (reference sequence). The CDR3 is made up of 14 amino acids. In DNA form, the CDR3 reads TGCAGTGCTAGACCTGTCCCGATGACCGGGGAGCTGTTTTTT. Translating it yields CSARPVPMTGELFF.

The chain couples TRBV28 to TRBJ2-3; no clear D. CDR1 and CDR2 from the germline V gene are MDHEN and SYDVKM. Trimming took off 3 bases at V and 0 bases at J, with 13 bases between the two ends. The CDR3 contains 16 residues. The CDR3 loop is CASSFSTPLSTDTQYF. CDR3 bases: TGTGCCAGCAGTTTCTCGACCCCTCTTAGCACAGATACGCAGTATTTT.

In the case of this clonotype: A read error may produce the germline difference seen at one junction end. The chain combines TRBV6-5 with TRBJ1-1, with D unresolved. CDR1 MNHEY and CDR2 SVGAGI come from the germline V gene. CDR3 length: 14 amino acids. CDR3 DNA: TGTGCCGGCAGTTACAAGCCTGCAAACCAAAAAGCTTTCTTT. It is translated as CAGSYKPANQKAFF.

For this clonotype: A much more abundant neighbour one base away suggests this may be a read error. CDR3 sequence: CDSSQPETGENEQFF. CDR3 bases: TGTGACAGCAGCCAACCAGAGACAGGGGAGAATGAGCAGTTCTTC. This chain joins TRBV7-4 and TRBJ2-1; TRBD1 matches 8 bases. The germline CDR1 and CDR2 sequences are SGHVT and SQSDAQ. The CDR3 has 15 residues.

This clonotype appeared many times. CDR3: CASSSSRRLSYEQYF. In nucleotides, the CDR3 is TGTGCCAGCAGTTCATCCCGCAGGCTCTCCTACGAGCAGTACTTC. The V call is TRBV28, the J call TRBJ2-7; D gene uncertain. The CDR3 is 15 residues long. From germline, CDR1 is MDHEN and CDR2 SYDVKM. The V end lost 4 bases, the J end lost 0 bases, and 13 bases lay between the germline ends. Full variable domain (remainder filled in from reference TRBV28 and TRBJ2-7): DVKVTQSSRYLVKRTGEKVFLECVQDMDHENMFWYRQDPGLGLRLIYFSYDVKMKEKGDIPEGYSVSREKKERFSLILESASTNQTSMYLCASSSSRRLSYEQYFGPGTRLTVT.

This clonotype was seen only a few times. Here the CDR3 reads CASSLGAGFMNTEAFF. The CDR3 bases are TGTGCCAGCAGTTTAGGGGCAGGGTTCATGAACACTGAAGCTTTCTTT. The rearrangement uses TRBV12-3 or TRBV12-4 and TRBJ1-1, with D possibly being TRBD1 (5 bases). The CDR3 consists of 16 residues. V lost 1 base and J lost 0, with 12 bases in between.

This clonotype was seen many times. This CDR3 reads CAISESKEFVGYTF. CDR3 coding DNA: TGTGCCATCAGTGAGTCGAAGGAGTTTGTTGGCTACACCTTC. V and J are TRBV10-3 and TRBJ1-2; no definite D call. Looked up from germline, CDR1 is ENHRY and CDR2 is SYGVKD. The CDR3 runs 14 residues. Deletions cut 0 bases from V and 7 bases from J, with 12 bases between.

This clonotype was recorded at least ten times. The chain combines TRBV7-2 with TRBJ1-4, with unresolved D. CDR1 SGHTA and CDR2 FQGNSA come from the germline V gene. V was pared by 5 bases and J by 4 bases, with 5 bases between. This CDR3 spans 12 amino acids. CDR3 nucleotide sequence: TGTGCCAGCAGCGCCTTTAATGAAAAACTGTTTTTT. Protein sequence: CASSAFNEKLFF.

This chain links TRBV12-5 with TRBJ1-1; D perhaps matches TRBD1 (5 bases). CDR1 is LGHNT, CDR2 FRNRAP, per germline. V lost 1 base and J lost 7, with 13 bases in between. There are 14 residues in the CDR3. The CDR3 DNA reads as TGTGCTAGTGGTTTGGGAAGCAGGGCAGTTGAAGCTTTCTTT. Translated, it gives CASGLGSRAVEAFF.